This TCR beta chain was recovered during a study of a mutant IDH1 vaccine in newly diagnosed glioma. As for the study in general: During weeks 1, 3, 5, 7, 11, 15, 19 and 23, patients received eight vaccinations. Before enrollment, the patients had been treated with radiotherapy alone, temozolomide alone, or both together. Most of them had received both. Sex distribution of treated patients was approximately 62% male and roughly 38% female; mean age was around 40 years.

General study findings and limits: With respect to changes in top peripheral T cell clonotypes, pseudoprogression seemed unrelated.

For this clone: Antigen unknown.

The time point was: week 11, during vaccination. Doses comprised 300 ug of mutant IDH1 20-mer peptide each, plus topical imiquimod. Assay used: immunoSEQ multiplex PCR; TCRdb lists only in-frame clones, some missing. The sample holds about 64,000 clones; approximately 84% are singletons and the top ten take more than 7.5%. The CDR3 is 14 amino acids. The germline V gene has CDR1 SGHTA and CDR2 FQGNSA. V lost 1 base and J 3 bases, leaving 7 bases between the germline ends. The sequence was collected from a woman in her fifties or sixties with glioma. The V and J genes are TRBV7-2 and TRBJ1-5; unclear D gene. Sample: PBMCs, taken from a glioma patient whose treatment included an IDH1 peptide vaccine. This CDR3 reads CASSLGVFNQPQHF. In DNA, the CDR3 is TGTGCCAGCAGCTTAGGGGTTTTCAATCAGCCCCAGCATTTT.